Presented here are 20 T cell receptor beta chains from one specimen sequenced in a study of CD8 T cells in Susac syndrome. Random hexamers primed reverse transcription of about 0.5 to 1 ug RNA. MiXCR, applied by TCRdb to the immunoSEQ multiplex PCR reads, yields one record per CDR3 protein. This table holds tens of thousands of distinct CDR3 sequences, approximately 95% found once. What was sequenced was CD8+ T cells from PBMCs. Every receptor here comes from a human donor with Susac syndrome.

This clonotype has a handful of counts. The CDR3 nucleotides are TGTGCCTGGAATCCGGGATTGGGCACAGATACGCAGTATTTT. Residues: CAWNPGLGTDTQYF. The chain joins TRBV30 to TRBJ2-3; D might be TRBD2 (5 bases). The V and J ends lost 4 bases and 1 base respectively, with 12 bases between them. Germline assignment: CDR1 GTSNPN and CDR2 SVGIG (reference sequence). This CDR3 has 14 amino acids.

This chain joins TRBV20-1 and TRBJ1-2, with TRBD1 as a possible D gene (6 bases). This CDR3 has 14 amino acids. Germline V CDR1 and CDR2: DFQATT, SNEGSKA (reference sequence). With 6 bases removed from V and 4 bases from J, the gap between germline ends came to 18 bases. CDR3 bases: TGCAGTGCAAGACAGGAGTCAAGGAGCTATGGCTACACCTTC. Encoded protein: CSARQESRSYGYTF.

This sequence joins TRBV7-9 and TRBJ2-3, with 7 bases aligning to TRBD2. Germline V gene data show CDR1 as SEHNR and CDR2 as FQNEAQ (reference sequence). The CDR3 has 16 residues. V was clipped by 5 bases and J by 3 bases; unmatched bases: 11. CDR3 in DNA: TGTGCCAGCAGCGGACCCATAGCGGGCGGAACAGATACGCAGTATTTT. As protein: CASSGPIAGGTDTQYF.

J is TRBJ1-1 and V is TRBV19; no clear D gene. V lost 3 bases to trimming and J lost 1 base, with 12 bases between them. CDR3 size: 15 residues. Germline loops: CDR1 LNHDA, CDR2 SQIVND (reference sequence). CDR3 loop: CASSITFGGNTEAFF. The CDR3 DNA reads as TGTGCCAGTAGTATTACCTTTGGTGGGAACACTGAAGCTTTCTTT.

V and J are TRBV6-1 and TRBJ1-2; D is ambiguous. Germline CDR1 reads MNHNS; CDR2 reads SASEGT. V dropped 1 base and J dropped 6 bases, with 12 bases sitting between them. The CDR3 sequence is 14 residues long. CDR3 sequence reads: CASSEVEGSDGYTF. CDR3 sequence (DNA): TGTGCCAGCAGTGAAGTCGAGGGTTCTGATGGCTACACCTTC.

Regarding this clonotype: The junction departs from germline at one end; a sequencing error may be responsible. The J gene is TRBJ2-3, the V gene TRBV7-7, with a tentative D call TRBD2 (6 bases). Germline V gene lookup returns CDR1 SSHAT and CDR2 FNYEAQ (reference sequence). The CDR3 covers 15 residues. This CDR3 reads CASSPVGGSTDTQYF. The DNA of the CDR3 is TGTGCTAGCAGCCCTGTGGGAGGCAGCACAGATACGCAGTATTTT.

The chain links TRBV20-1 to TRBJ2-7, with a weak D call TRBD2 (6 bases). Looked up from germline, CDR1 is DFQATT and CDR2 is SNEGSKA (reference sequence). Trimming pared 5 bases from V and 2 bases from J, leaving 16 bases between. CDR3 length equals 14 residues. CDR3 residues: CSARPRGLTYEQYF. CDR3 DNA sequence: TGCAGTGCTCGCCCCCGCGGACTAACCTACGAGCAGTACTTC.

This rearrangement joins TRBV12-3 or TRBV12-4 to TRBJ2-3; 7 nucleotides match TRBD1. The ends lost 8 bases at V and 2 bases at J; junction bases unmatched: 19. This CDR3 region has 18 residues. The CDR3 reads CASVTDRVAWPYTDTQYF. The CDR3, as DNA: TGTGCCAGCGTTACAGACAGGGTGGCGTGGCCTTACACAGATACGCAGTATTTT.

This chain uses TRBV12-3 or TRBV12-4 with TRBJ2-1; no reliable D call. The CDR3 runs 15 residues. Trimming pared 5 bases from V and 0 bases from J, leaving 11 bases between. In DNA form, the CDR3 reads TGTGCCAGCAGTCTCGACACCCGCTCCTACAATGAGCAGTTCTTC. This translates into CASSLDTRSYNEQFF.

The chain couples TRBV30 to TRBJ2-7; weak D call: TRBD2 (5 bases). The CDR3 runs 13 residues. V was clipped by 0 bases and J by 3 bases, with 9 bases between them. In germline, CDR1 is GTSNPN, CDR2 SVGIG (reference sequence). The CDR3 DNA reads as TGTGCCTGGAGTGTATTTAGCGACTACGAGCAGTACTTC. It yields the protein CAWSVFSDYEQYF.

This chain links TRBV29-1 with TRBJ2-1; 15 bases agree with TRBD2. Germline trimming cut 3 bases from V and 9 bases from J; bases unmatched to any gene: 6. Germline V lookup: CDR1 SQVTM, CDR2 ANQGSEA. The CDR3 has 15 amino acids. CDR3 protein: CSVDRTSGRATEQFF. In nucleotides, the CDR3 is TGCAGCGTTGACCGGACTAGCGGGAGGGCCACTGAGCAGTTCTTC.

This clonotype was detected only once. The rearrangement joins TRBV6-6 to TRBJ1-1; unclear D gene. Germline CDR1 and CDR2: MNHNY and SVGAGI (reference sequence). V was trimmed by 7 bases and J by 2 bases, leaving 5 bases between them. CDR3 length: 11 residues. CDR3 protein: CASIINTEAFF. CDR3 DNA sequence: TGTGCCAGCATTATAAACACTGAAGCTTTCTTT.

This chain links TRBV7-9 with TRBJ2-7; D not certain. The CDR3 is 14 amino acids. Germline V gene lookup returns CDR1 SEHNR and CDR2 FQNEAQ (reference sequence). The V and J ends lost 0 bases and 3 bases respectively, with 9 bases between them. This CDR3 reads CASSLAPANYEQYF. For the CDR3, the DNA is TGTGCCAGCAGCTTAGCGCCCGCGAACTACGAGCAGTACTTC.

This clonotype was detected only once. The chain's CDR3 is CASSSRGMNTEAFF. CDR3 bases: TGTGCCAGCAGCAGCAGGGGAATGAACACTGAAGCTTTCTTT. The rearrangement joins TRBV7-6 to TRBJ1-1, with D perhaps TRBD1 (6 bases). The CDR3 length is 14 residues. V dropped 5 bases and J dropped 0 bases, with 10 bases sitting between them. The germline CDR1 and CDR2 sequences are SGHVS and FNYEAQ.

This rearrangement joins TRBV12-3 or TRBV12-4 to TRBJ2-1; tentatively, D is TRBD1 (5 bases). V shed 7 bases and J shed 4 bases, with 11 bases lying between them. The CDR3 is 13 amino acids. CDR3 region: CASNLDTYNEQFF. CDR3 nucleotides: TGTGCCAGCAACCTGGACACTTACAATGAGCAGTTCTTC.

This clonotype was seen only once. This chain uses TRBV19 with TRBJ1-1; a possible D gene is TRBD1 (5 bases). The V gene's germline CDR1 is LNHDA and CDR2 SQIVND (reference sequence). This CDR3 is 12 amino acids long. V gave up 6 bases and J gave up 4 bases, with 9 bases separating them. In DNA, the CDR3 is TGTGCCAGTAGCTGGGGGACCACTGAAGCTTTCTTT. This encodes CASSWGTTEAFF.

The chain recombines TRBV28 with TRBJ2-7, with D unclear. The CDR3 is 10 residues long. Germline CDR1 and CDR2: MDHEN and SYDVKM. V was pared by 8 bases and J by 3 bases, with 5 bases between. This CDR3 is CASLLYEQYF. CDR3 nucleotides: TGTGCCAGCTTGCTCTACGAGCAGTACTTC.

The V gene is TRBV5-1, the J gene TRBJ2-5, with 14 bases fitting TRBD2. CDR3 length: 17 amino acids. J lost 1 base, V lost 3 bases, and 5 bases had no gene match. In germline, CDR1 is SGHRS, CDR2 YFSETQ. The CDR3 reads CASSWPTSGRAQETQYF. As DNA, the CDR3 is TGCGCCAGCAGCTGGCCGACTAGCGGGAGGGCCCAAGAGACCCAGTACTTC.

This clonotype has a single count. The V call is TRBV14, the J call TRBJ2-7; TRBD1 aligns across 8 bases. V was clipped by 3 bases and J by 3 bases; unmatched bases: 4. Per the germline V gene, CDR1 is SGHDN and CDR2 is FVKESK. This CDR3 contains 14 residues. The CDR3 DNA sequence: TGTGCCAGCAGCCATTGGACAGGGATCTACGAGCAGTACTTC. Translated: CASSHWTGIYEQYF.

V usage is TRBV18 and J usage is TRBJ1-1, with D perhaps TRBD1 (5 bases). CDR3 size: 13 residues. From germline, CDR1 is KGHSH and CDR2 LQKENI. V lost 5 bases, J lost 7 bases, and 14 bases lay in between. The CDR3 region is CASSEIGGSEAFF. Here the CDR3 DNA reads TGTGCCAGCTCAGAGATCGGGGGGAGTGAAGCTTTCTTT.